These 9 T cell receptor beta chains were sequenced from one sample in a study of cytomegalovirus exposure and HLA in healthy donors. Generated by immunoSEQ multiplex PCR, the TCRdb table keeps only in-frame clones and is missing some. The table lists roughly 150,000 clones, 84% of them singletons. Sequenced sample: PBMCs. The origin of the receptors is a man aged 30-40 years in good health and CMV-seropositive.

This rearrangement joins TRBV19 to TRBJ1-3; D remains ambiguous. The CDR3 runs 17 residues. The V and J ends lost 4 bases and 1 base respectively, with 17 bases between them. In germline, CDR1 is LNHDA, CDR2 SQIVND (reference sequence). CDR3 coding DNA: TGTGCCAGTAGTAACCCTTACAGTCTCGAATCTGGAAACACCATATATTTT. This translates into CASSNPYSLESGNTIYF.

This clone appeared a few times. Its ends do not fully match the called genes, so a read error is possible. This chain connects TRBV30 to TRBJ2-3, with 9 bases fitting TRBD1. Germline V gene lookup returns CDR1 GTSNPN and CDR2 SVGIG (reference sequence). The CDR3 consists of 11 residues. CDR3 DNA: TGTGCCTGGAGTACTGGGACAGGGCGGGATTTT. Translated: CAWSTGTGRDF.

CDR3 nucleotides: TGTGCCAGCAGCGCCGACATGAACACTGAAGCTTTCTTT. Its translation: CASSADMNTEAFF. The chain carries TRBV5-6 and TRBJ1-1; D is undetermined. The ends were cut back, 4 bases at V and 0 bases at J, with 7 bases in the middle. Germline values: CDR1 SGHDT, CDR2 YYEEEE. The CDR3 contains 13 residues.

This CDR3 is CASSSLVLPYEQYF. The CDR3 DNA reads as TGTGCCAGCAGCTCCCTAGTCCTTCCCTACGAGCAGTACTTC. The chain combines TRBV11-2 with TRBJ2-7; no clear D gene. Per germline, CDR1 SGHAT and CDR2 FQNNGV. V lost 4 bases, J lost 2 bases, and 12 bases lay in between. This CDR3 spans 14 amino acids.

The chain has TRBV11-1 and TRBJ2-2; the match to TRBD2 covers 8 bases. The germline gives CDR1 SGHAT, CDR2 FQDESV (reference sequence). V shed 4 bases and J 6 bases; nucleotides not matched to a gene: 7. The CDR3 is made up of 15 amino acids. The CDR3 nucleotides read TGTGCCAGCAGCTCCCCGGGGCGGGGGGCCGGGGAGCTGTTTTTT. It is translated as CASSSPGRGAGELFF.

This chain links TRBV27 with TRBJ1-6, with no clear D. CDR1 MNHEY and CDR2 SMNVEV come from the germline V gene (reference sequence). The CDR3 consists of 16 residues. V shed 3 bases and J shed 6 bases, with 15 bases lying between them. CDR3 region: CASSFSGTKFNSPLHF. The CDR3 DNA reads TGTGCCAGCAGTTTTTCCGGAACTAAGTTTAATTCACCCCTCCACTTT.

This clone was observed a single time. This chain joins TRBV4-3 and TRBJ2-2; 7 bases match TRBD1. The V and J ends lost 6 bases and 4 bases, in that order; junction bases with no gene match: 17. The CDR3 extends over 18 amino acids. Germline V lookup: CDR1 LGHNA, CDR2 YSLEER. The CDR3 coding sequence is TGCGCCAGCAGTACCATAAGGGGGCTCCTGGCGAGCACCGGGGAGCTGTTTTTT. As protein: CASSTIRGLLASTGELFF.

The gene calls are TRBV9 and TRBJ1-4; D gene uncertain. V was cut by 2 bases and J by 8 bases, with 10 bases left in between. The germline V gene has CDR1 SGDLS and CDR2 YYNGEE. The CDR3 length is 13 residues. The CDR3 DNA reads TGTGCCAGCAGCGTGGACGGGAGAGAAAAACTGTTTTTT. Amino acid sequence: CASSVDGREKLFF.

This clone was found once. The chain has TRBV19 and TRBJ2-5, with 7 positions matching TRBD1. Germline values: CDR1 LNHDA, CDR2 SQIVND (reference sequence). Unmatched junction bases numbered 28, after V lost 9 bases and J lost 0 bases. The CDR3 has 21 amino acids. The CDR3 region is CASGLKNRGHPSQRYQETQYF. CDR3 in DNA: TGTGCCAGCGGCCTCAAGAACAGGGGCCACCCGAGTCAGAGGTACCAAGAGACCCAGTACTTC. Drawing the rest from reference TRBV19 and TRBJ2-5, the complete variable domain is DGGITQSPKYLFRKEGQNVTLSCEQNLNHDAMYWYRQDPGQGLRLIYYSQIVNDFQKGDIAEGYSVSREKKESFPLTVTSAQKNPTAFYLCASGLKNRGHPSQRYQETQYFGPGTRLLVL.